This record concerns one T cell receptor (beta chain) sequence. Its recognized antigen is unknown. No per-base quality is available; no much larger clone lies one base away. CDR1 is given as MNHEY and CDR2 as SVGAGI, both from the germline V gene. From its cysteine to its phenylalanine, the CDR3 spans 15 amino acids. Of all the DNA, just the CDR3 is kept, 45 bases in frame from base 1. Trimming costs V 0 bases and J 0 bases, and their ends lie 9 bases apart. This specimen comes from a study of shared clonotypes between healthy human individuals (dated by TCRdb to 2018 to 2021). Broadly, across the study: The cohort comprised a couple of women and a few men aged 18 to 49 years. For each donor, CD4 naive and CD4 memory were each given three plates, CD8 naive was given two plates, and CD8 memory was given one plate. To estimate repertoire size and how much clonotype sharing occurs between individuals, the study deeply sequenced the blood TCR repertoires of five healthy adults. Leukapheresis yielded between about 0.85 and 10 billion PBMCs per donor. To increase sequencing depth and limit assay-specific biases, TCR repertoire library preparation and sequencing were carried out by different laboratories using diverse techniques.

The research as a whole found: Based on pairwise subsampling, the degree of clonotype sharing among donors was expected to be affected by sequencing depth. Because the study included a small number of donors, the genetic and exposure-history diversity represented was limited. Higher generation probabilities were observed for clonotypes shared by all four sorted-subset donors than for non-shared clonotypes. Naive subsets generally had larger estimated clonotype richness than memory subsets did. Sampling was limited to blood, and TCR repertoires in tissue likely differ from TCR repertoires in blood. Rarefaction of sorted-subset datasets indicated incomplete sequencing despite the large sequencing depth. Approximately 5% of naive CD4, 3.5% of naive CD8, around 2.3% of memory CD4, and roughly 0.4% of memory CD8 clonotypes were shared across several donors.

Using the deep immunoSEQ assay, multiplex PCR amplified TCR CDR3 regions from genomic DNA. Extracted genomic DNA from each cell subset was spread evenly across all wells of several immunoSEQ 96-well plates, with each plate serving as a replicate. Each replicate PCR for sorted subsets received about 210 ng genomic DNA, equal to tens of thousands of T cell genomes. The purified libraries were quantified using a Qubit 3.0 fluorometer, sized with a Bioanalyzer 2100, and then quantified again using the KAPA Library Quantification kit. A separate single-read 150-cycle Illumina NextSeq 550 flow cell was used to sequence each immunoSEQ 96-well plate. The study's own analysis went as follows. Because only junctional sequences without quality scores were contained in the immunoSEQ output, filtering matching that applied to full-length reads could not be performed. Sequences were annotated with PyIR, a Python wrapper for IgBLAST v1.9, and V/J genes and CDR3 were assigned using IMGT germline references. Any read was removed if the V/J assignment was weak (E-value above 1e-6), the CDR3 was missing, or the read contained stop codons, out-of-frame junctions, or ambiguous translated residues. A V3J clonotype was defined by an identical inferred V gene, J gene, and CDR3 amino acid sequence. The percentage overlap between two repertoires was calculated by dividing the number of shared unique clonotypes by the size of the smaller repertoire. Repertoire richness was assessed with RTK rarefaction, the Chao1 estimator, and Recon v2.1 estimates of unobserved clonotypes. Generation probabilities were computed with OLGA for all TCRbeta clonotypes obtained by the gDNA method from four donors. The table comes from immuneACCESS by way of TCRdb, which keeps in-frame sequences with V and J called. Part of the clones is missing from these tables; in studies checked, under half for an unresolved V gene and the rest for unknown reasons. V and J calls and clone size are given by that table; D and trimming were obtained from the DNA. The sample contains around 2,000,000 clones, about 95% of them found a single time. The ten largest clones add up to approximately 1% of the sample.

CD8 naive samples were CD45RO-negative cells positively selected for CCR7, giving a CD45RA+CCR7+ population that excluded TemRA cells. The donors were healthy, HIV-negative adults who had no recently reported acute infections or vaccinations. Every donor was a Caucasian adult residing in Nashville, Tennessee, USA. After blood collection by leukapheresis, PBMCs were isolated using Ficoll-Histopaque density gradient centrifugation and then cryopreserved in the vapor phase of liquid nitrogen. Purity and quantity of every magnetically sorted T cell population were checked by analytical flow cytometry. Genomic DNA was isolated from every sorted fraction and measured by UV absorbance on a Nanodrop 2000c.

The chain couples TRBV6-5 to TRBJ2-7, with no reliable assignment of the D segment. The TCR comes from a man between 18 and 29 years old in good health. Material: naive CD8+ T cells sorted from blood. In the paper's terms, the cell subset or site label means: CD45RA+CCR7+. The DNA sequence is TGTGCCAGCAGTTACTCGGCCGATAACTCCTACGAGCAGTACTTC. Protein translation: CASSYSADNSYEQYF.